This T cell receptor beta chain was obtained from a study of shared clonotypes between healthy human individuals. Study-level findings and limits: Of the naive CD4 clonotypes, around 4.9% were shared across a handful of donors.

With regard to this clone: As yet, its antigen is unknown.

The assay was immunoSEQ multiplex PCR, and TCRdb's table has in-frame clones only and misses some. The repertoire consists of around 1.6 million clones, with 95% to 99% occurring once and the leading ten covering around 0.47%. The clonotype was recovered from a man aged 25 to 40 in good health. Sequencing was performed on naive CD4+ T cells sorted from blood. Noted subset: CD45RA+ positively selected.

The CDR3 DNA is TGTGCCAGCAGCTCAGGACCCACTTTAAGCACAGATACGCAGTATTTT. Translated, it gives CASSSGPTLSTDTQYF. The genes are TRBV5-4 and TRBJ2-3; D remains unclear. CDR1 is SGHNT and CDR2 is YYREEE in the germline V gene (reference sequence). The V end lost 3 bases, the J end lost 0 bases, and 14 bases lay between the germline ends. The length of the CDR3 is 16 residues. The full variable domain, completed using reference TRBV5-4 and TRBJ2-3, is ETGVTQSPTHLIKTRGQQVTLRCSSQSGHNTVSWYQQALGQGPQFIFQYYREEENGRGNFPPRFSGLQFPNYSSELNVNALELDDSALYLCASSSGPTLSTDTQYFGPGTRLTVL.